This TCR beta chain is drawn from a study of PD-1 blockade in classical Hodgkin lymphoma. Findings and caveats of the study: Repertoires differed for reasons still undefined, possibly disease activity or prior therapy.

The germline CDR1 and CDR2 sequences are LGHNA and YNFKEQ. The length of the CDR3 is 13 residues. The repertoire was sequenced with immunoSEQ multiplex PCR; TCRdb's copy has only in-frame clones and lacks some. The sample yields approximately 35,000 clones, 85% to 90% seen once. Time point meaning: newly diagnosed, previously untreated cHL patient sample. CD4+ T cells were purified from thawed PBMCs by negative selection. On this clone itself: The antigen is not known. One end of the junction does not line up with germline, which may come from a read error.

This sequence joins TRBV4-2 and TRBJ2-6, with D perhaps matching TRBD1 (5 bases). The sequenced sample consisted of CD4+ T cells from blood. This sequence originates from a human donor with classical Hodgkin lymphoma. CDR3 sequence: CASSEDSANVLTF. CDR3 nucleotides: TGTGCCAGCAGCGAAGACAGCGCCAACGTCCTGACTTTC.